This T cell receptor (beta chain) was recovered during a study of cytomegalovirus exposure and HLA in healthy donors. Study results and limitations: TCR beta sequences numbering around 15,000 were associated with HLA alleles at 0.05 false discovery rate in a later analysis. Among TCR sequences, most were rare, though some public TCRs appeared in many donors.

This clone was seen a handful of times. What it binds is unknown. The PCR employed 60 Vbeta primers together with 13 Jbeta primers. The method was immunoSEQ multiplex PCR; TCRdb's version includes in-frame clones alone and lacks a portion of them. The sample consists of around 97,000 clones, less than 9.5% of them appearing once. With 2 bases removed from V and 7 bases from J, the gap between germline ends came to 15 bases. Germline values: CDR1 LNHDA, CDR2 SQIVND (reference sequence). This CDR3 is 15 amino acids long. Healthy bone marrow donors made up the donors. The TCR was taken from a man over 45 in good health and CMV-seropositive. Source material: PBMCs. This chain joins TRBV19 and TRBJ2-4; D is perhaps TRBD1 (6 bases). This CDR3 is CASSITGFGENIQYF. The CDR3 DNA is TGTGCCAGTAGTATAACAGGGTTTGGAGAGAACATTCAGTACTTC.